A single sample gave rise to the 9 T cell receptor beta chains below, sequenced in a study of cytomegalovirus exposure and HLA in healthy donors. Vbeta (60) and Jbeta (13) primers were used in the PCR. Profiled with immunoSEQ multiplex PCR; TCRdb holds only in-frame clones, not every one. In all, the sample yields about 52,000 clones. The sequenced material came from PBMCs. The receptors here all came from a woman aged 45-60 years in good health and CMV-seropositive.

The V gene is TRBV25-1, the J gene TRBJ2-7; 9 positions match TRBD2. This CDR3 has 14 amino acids. The junction had 7 bases not matched to a gene; V was cut back by 6 bases and J by 4 bases. Looked up from germline, CDR1 is MGHDK and CDR2 is SYGVNS. The CDR3 sequence: CASRDSGRGYEQYF. In DNA, the CDR3 is TGTGCCAGCAGAGATAGCGGGAGAGGGTACGAGCAGTACTTC.

The gene calls are TRBV4-1 and TRBJ1-4, with D possibly TRBD1 on 6 matching bases. The germline gives CDR1 MGHRA, CDR2 YSYEKL. The germline V and J ends were trimmed by 4 bases and 5 bases, with 17 bases remaining between them. This CDR3 contains 16 residues. For the CDR3, the DNA is TGCGCCAGCAGCCCCGGGACACCCATCGCGAATGAAAAACTGTTTTTT. Its protein product is CASSPGTPIANEKLFF.

The J gene is TRBJ2-7, the V gene TRBV5-6; 8 bases match TRBD1. V shed 4 bases and J 6 bases; nucleotides not matched to a gene: 15. This CDR3 has 16 amino acids. Germline-derived CDR1 and CDR2 are SGHDT and YYEEEE. CDR3: CASSRGVTGVASEQYF. The CDR3 bases are TGTGCCAGCAGCCGAGGGGTGACAGGGGTTGCGAGCGAGCAGTACTTC.

The chain is built from TRBV7-2 and TRBJ2-3; D gene uncertain. Trimming stripped 2 bases from V and 4 bases from J, with 10 bases between. Germline loops: CDR1 SGHTA, CDR2 FQGNSA. The CDR3 extends over 14 amino acids. The CDR3 loop reads CASSLLLSSDTQYF. The CDR3, as DNA: TGTGCCAGCAGCTTATTGTTAAGCTCAGATACGCAGTATTTT.

Note on this clone: The same CDR3 is also encoded by other DNA sequences in this sample. The chain uses TRBV5-1 and TRBJ1-1, with a possible D match to TRBD1 (5 bases). CDR1 is SGHRS and CDR2 is YFSETQ in the germline V gene. Trimming took 4 bases from V and 4 from J, leaving 11 bases between them. This CDR3 spans 13 amino acids. For the CDR3, the DNA is TGCGCCAGCAGCCTGGGGGGGGGCACTGAAGCTTTCTTT. Encoded protein: CASSLGGGTEAFF.

V gene TRBV7-9 combines with J gene TRBJ2-5; 8 nucleotides line up with TRBD1. Germline assignment: CDR1 SEHNR and CDR2 FQNEAQ (reference sequence). Trimming at V came to 3 bases and at J to 4 bases, leaving 1 base not matched to a gene. This CDR3 has 13 amino acids. The CDR3 DNA reads as TGTGCCAGCAGCTTCGGGACAGGAGAGACCCAGTACTTC. Translation: CASSFGTGETQYF.

The rearrangement joins TRBV25-1 to TRBJ1-2; unclear D gene. The CDR3 runs 11 residues. Germline V lookup: CDR1 MGHDK, CDR2 SYGVNS. The V gene lost 5 bases and the J gene lost 9 bases, with 10 bases spanning the gap. The CDR3 bases are TGTGCCAGCAGTCTACAGCGGCGCTACACCTTC. It is translated as CASSLQRRYTF.

The CDR3 reads CASSESFGGGEKLFF. CDR3 nucleotide sequence: TGTGCCAGCAGTGAAAGTTTCGGGGGGGGCGAAAAACTGTTTTTT. The rearrangement uses TRBV6-1 and TRBJ1-4; D is perhaps TRBD1 (6 bases). The CDR3 length is 15 residues. V gave up 2 bases and J gave up 8 bases, with 15 bases separating them. Per germline, CDR1 MNHNS and CDR2 SASEGT.

The chain has TRBV5-6 and TRBJ2-7; TRBD1 agrees at 9 bases. This CDR3 is built from 15 residues. V shed 4 bases and J 3 bases; nucleotides not matched to a gene: 8. Looked up from germline, CDR1 is SGHDT and CDR2 is YYEEEE. The CDR3 region is CASSPQGAPDYEQYF. The CDR3 DNA is TGTGCCAGCAGCCCACAGGGGGCCCCGGACTACGAGCAGTACTTC.